This TCR beta chain was identified during a study of T-cell reconstitution after alpha-beta-depleted transplantation in children. Unique molecular identifiers were incorporated into the prepared TCRbeta library. TCRdb itself ran the PCR reads through MiXCR, one entry per CDR3 protein. The sample carries 490,000 or so distinct CDR3 sequences, around 12% recorded once. V lost 5 bases, J lost 4 bases, and 13 bases stayed unmatched. Germline CDR1 reads SGHAT; CDR2 reads FQNNGV. The CDR3 runs to 18 residues. The chain carries TRBV11-2 and TRBJ2-2, with 10 bases that match TRBD2. This clonotype was obtained from a human donor who donated a stem cell graft to a child with combined immunodeficiency. The source was PBMCs from the stem cell graft donor, collected from the stem cell graft. In DNA form, the CDR3 reads TGTGCCAGCAGCCGAATAGGACTAGCGGAAGCGGGCACCGGGGAGCTGTTTTTT. Residues: CASSRIGLAEAGTGELFF.